Following are 29 T cell receptor beta chains from one sample sequenced in a study of neurological immune-mediated disorders. TCRdb used MiXCR to reprocess the 5' RACE reads, holding one entry per CDR3 protein. The table records about 81,000 distinct CDR3 sequences, 4.3% of them present only once. The sample's time point: longitudinal time-point 3. The sample taken for sequencing was PBMCs. The receptors were gathered from a woman aged 55-70 years with multiple sclerosis.

The table lists this clonotype with many counts. The V and J genes are TRBV4-1 and TRBJ1-5; 7 bases fit TRBD1. Germline V gene lookup returns CDR1 MGHRA and CDR2 YSYEKL. The CDR3 length is 14 residues. J gave up 7 bases and V 5 bases, and 8 bases lay outside the gene matches. CDR3 DNA sequence: TGCGCCAGCAGCGAAGGGACAGCTAGACAGCCCCAGCATTTT. It specifies CASSEGTARQPQHF.

This clonotype was counted many times. The V and J genes are TRBV9 and TRBJ1-2, with D possibly TRBD1 on 5 matching bases. The CDR3 consists of 12 residues. Germline loops: CDR1 SGDLS, CDR2 YYNGEE. V was trimmed by 3 bases and J by 4 bases, leaving 7 bases between them. The DNA for the CDR3 is TGTGCCAGCAGCGAGGGGACCTATGGCTACACCTTC. Protein: CASSEGTYGYTF.

This clonotype was seen ten or more times. The chain links TRBV14 to TRBJ2-3; 9 bases align to TRBD2. The germline V gene has CDR1 SGHDN and CDR2 FVKESK. The junction had 4 bases not matched to a gene; V was cut back by 0 bases and J by 3 bases. The CDR3 spans 16 residues. The CDR3 spells CASSQDQRGVTDTQYF. CDR3 DNA sequence: TGTGCCAGCAGCCAAGATCAGCGGGGGGTAACAGATACGCAGTATTTT. The complete variable domain, with remaining parts taken from reference TRBV14 and TRBJ2-3, reads EAGVTQFPSHSVIEKGQTVTLRCDPISGHDNLYWYRRVMGKEIKFLLHFVKESKQDESGMPNNRFLAERTGGTYSTLKVQPAELEDSGVYFCASSQDQRGVTDTQYFGPGTRLTVL.

This clonotype appeared many times. This chain links TRBV6-6 with TRBJ2-5; 8 bases map to TRBD1. CDR3 length equals 17 residues. CDR1 is MNHNY, CDR2 SVGAGI, per germline (reference sequence). V lost 6 bases, J lost 3 bases, and 15 bases stayed unmatched. The chain's CDR3 is CASSRRMTGARKETQYF. The CDR3 bases are TGTGCCAGCAGCCGACGAATGACAGGGGCCAGAAAAGAGACCCAGTACTTC.

There are many counts of this clonotype. V is TRBV6-6 and J is TRBJ1-5; D is unresolved. Germline loops: CDR1 MNHNY, CDR2 SVGAGI (reference sequence). The V gene lost 2 bases and the J gene lost 3 bases, with 17 bases spanning the gap. CDR3 length: 17 residues. In DNA, the CDR3 is TGTGCCAGCAGTTACGCGGACGAAGGGATATTCAATCAGCCCCAGCATTTT. It codes for CASSYADEGIFNQPQHF.

This clonotype was observed many times. V gene TRBV7-6 combines with J gene TRBJ1-1; 7 bases map to TRBD1. The CDR3 totals 15 residues. The ends lost 5 bases at V and 4 bases at J; junction bases unmatched: 10. CDR1 SGHVS and CDR2 FNYEAQ come from the germline V gene. The CDR3: CASSPLTQGVTEAFF. The CDR3 nucleotides read TGTGCCAGCAGCCCCCTGACCCAGGGGGTCACTGAAGCTTTCTTT.

This clonotype was counted ten times or more. This rearrangement joins TRBV7-6 to TRBJ2-3; tentatively, D is TRBD1 or TRBD2 (6 bases each). The germline V and J ends were trimmed by 2 bases and 5 bases, with 14 bases remaining between them. The CDR3 is 15 amino acids. Germline CDR1 SGHVS, CDR2 FNYEAQ. This chain's CDR3 is CASSLMGGAGDTQYF. Here the CDR3 DNA reads TGTGCCAGCAGCTTAATGGGGGGCGCTGGAGATACGCAGTATTTT.

This clonotype was recorded many times. The chain is built from TRBV20-1 and TRBJ2-5; D tentatively reads TRBD1 or TRBD2 (5 bases each). The germline V and J ends were trimmed by 7 bases and 4 bases, with 13 bases remaining between them. Germline V CDR1 and CDR2: DFQATT, SNEGSKA (reference sequence). This CDR3 has 12 amino acids. The CDR3: CSVGEWGETQYF. The CDR3 nucleotides are TGCAGTGTGGGGGAGTGGGGAGAGACCCAGTACTTC.

This clonotype was recorded at least ten times. The chain uses TRBV29-1 and TRBJ2-5, with 8 bases matching TRBD1. The J segment lost 4 bases and the V segment lost 6 bases, leaving 10 bases of the junction unmatched. This CDR3 comprises 14 residues. Per germline, CDR1 SQVTM and CDR2 ANQGSEA. The CDR3 bases are TGCAGCGTGAAGGGGACAGGACGACGAGAGACCCAGTACTTC. Amino acids: CSVKGTGRRETQYF.

This clonotype has at least ten counts. V is TRBV20-1 and J is TRBJ1-5; 7 nucleotides match TRBD1. CDR1 is DFQATT and CDR2 is SNEGSKA in the germline V gene (reference sequence). V gave up 0 bases and J gave up 7 bases; unmatched junction bases: 9. This CDR3 region has 15 residues. The CDR3 region has the DNA TGCAGTGCTAGAGAAACAGGGGATAGGGGCCAGCCCCAGCATTTT. This encodes CSARETGDRGQPQHF.

This clonotype was counted ten times or more. V gene TRBV2 combines with J gene TRBJ2-3; D is unresolved. Between the trimmed V and J ends, which lost 4 bases and 2 bases, there was a span of 13 bases. CDR3 length: 15 amino acids. Germline loops: CDR1 SNHLY, CDR2 FYNNEI. The CDR3 sequence: CASSAQDSNTDTQYF. CDR3 coding DNA: TGTGCCAGCAGTGCCCAGGATAGTAACACAGATACGCAGTATTTT.

This clonotype was seen repeatedly, ten times or more. The gene calls are TRBV11-1 and TRBJ2-7; D is uncertain. Germline V gene data show CDR1 as SGHAT and CDR2 as FQDESV (reference sequence). This CDR3 comprises 14 residues. The V gene lost 1 base and the J gene lost 3 bases, with 10 bases spanning the gap. The CDR3 sequence is CASSLGISDYEQYF. The CDR3 DNA follows: TGTGCCAGCAGCTTAGGAATATCGGACTACGAGCAGTACTTC.

This clonotype has a count of ten or more. The chain combines TRBV10-1 with TRBJ1-2, with a possible D match to TRBD1 (5 bases). The CDR3 extends over 14 amino acids. Trimming stripped 3 bases from V and 1 base from J, with 9 bases between. In germline, CDR1 is WNHNN, CDR2 SYGVQD (reference sequence). For the CDR3, the DNA is TGCGCCAGCAGTGATAGGGGAATTAACTATGGCTACACCTTC. Amino acid sequence: CASSDRGINYGYTF.

There are many counts of this clonotype. The chain carries TRBV7-6 and TRBJ1-4; D is ambiguous. This CDR3 has 16 amino acids. V was trimmed by 8 bases and J by 2 bases, leaving 18 bases between them. Germline lookup yields CDR1 SGHVS and CDR2 FNYEAQ. The CDR3 here is CASGEGTGRTNEKLFF. CDR3 nucleotide sequence: TGTGCCAGCGGAGAGGGCACGGGTCGGACTAATGAAAAACTGTTTTTT.

This clonotype was recorded many times. The rearrangement joins TRBV5-1 to TRBJ2-7, with a weak D call TRBD2 (7 bases). Germline values: CDR1 SGHRS, CDR2 YFSETQ. The CDR3 extends over 16 amino acids. V was shortened by 0 bases and J by 3 bases, with 16 bases between the two germline ends. The CDR3 is CASSLGRGWDYYEQYF. CDR3 nucleotide sequence: TGCGCCAGCAGCTTGGGCAGGGGCTGGGACTACTACGAGCAGTACTTC.

This rearrangement joins TRBV7-2 to TRBJ1-1; D perhaps matches TRBD1 (5 bases). The ends were cut back, 4 bases at V and 6 bases at J, with 12 bases in the middle. There are 13 residues in the CDR3. Germline CDR1 SGHTA, CDR2 FQGNSA. For the CDR3, the DNA is TGTGCCAGCAGCTATCGGACATTTTCTGAAGCTTTCTTT. This sequence encodes CASSYRTFSEAFF. Based on the CDR3 plus reference TRBV7-2 and TRBJ1-1, the full variable domain is GAGVSQSPSNKVTEKGKDVELRCDPISGHTALYWYRQSLGQGLEFLIYFQGNSAPDKSGLPSDRFSAERTGGSVSTLTIQRTQQEDSAVYLCASSYRTFSEAFFGQGTRLTVV.

This clonotype was detected many times. The chain combines TRBV2 with TRBJ1-3, with D perhaps matching TRBD1 (6 bases). Trimming left V 1 base short and J 0 bases short, with 7 bases between. The germline V gene encodes CDR1 SNHLY and CDR2 FYNNEI. The CDR3 extends over 15 amino acids. The CDR3 spells CASSEGTASGNTIYF. CDR3 bases: TGTGCCAGCAGTGAAGGGACAGCCTCTGGAAACACCATATATTTT.

With respect to this clonotype: A much larger clone is a single base away; this may be a read error. The chain is built from TRBV7-7 and TRBJ2-2, with TRBD2 matching 8 bases. CDR1 SSHAT and CDR2 FNYEAQ come from the germline V gene (reference sequence). The CDR3 extends over 15 amino acids. This CDR3 reads CASSTGGANTGELVF. The CDR3 DNA reads TGTGCCAGCAGTACCGGGGGGGCGAACACCGGGGAGCTGGTTTTT.

This clonotype came up many times. V gene TRBV3-1 combines with J gene TRBJ2-1; 8 bases agree with TRBD2. Germline V gene data show CDR1 as LGHDT and CDR2 as YNNKEL (reference sequence). The CDR3 has 16 amino acids. V lost 1 base, J lost 7 bases, and 9 bases stayed unmatched. Here the CDR3 reads CASSQVVAGIPNEQFF. CDR3 coding DNA: TGTGCCAGCAGCCAAGTGGTAGCGGGGATCCCGAATGAGCAGTTCTTC.

This clonotype was seen ten or more times. The CDR3: CASSLGDRGPAPLHF. In DNA form, the CDR3 reads TGCGCCAGCAGCTTGGGGGACAGGGGTCCGGCACCCCTCCACTTT. The J gene is TRBJ1-6, the V gene TRBV5-1, with 10 nucleotides matching TRBD1. Germline CDR1 and CDR2: SGHRS and YFSETQ. This CDR3 is 15 amino acids long. The V segment lost 0 bases and the J segment 11 bases; nucleotides outside the gene matches: 5.

This clonotype has a count of ten or more. The chain recombines TRBV24-1 with TRBJ1-2; D is unclear. The V end lost 0 bases, the J end lost 4 bases, and 11 bases lay between the germline ends. This CDR3 region has 15 residues. Germline lookup yields CDR1 KGHDR and CDR2 SFDVKD. CDR3 protein: CATSDLHEGTYGYTF. CDR3 bases: TGTGCCACCAGTGATTTGCATGAGGGAACCTATGGCTACACCTTC.

The sample holds many counts of this clonotype. The chain recombines TRBV6-5 with TRBJ1-2; D remains unclear. Germline CDR1 and CDR2: MNHEY and SVGAGI. This CDR3 contains 14 residues. The V end was cut by 2 bases, the J end by 4 bases, with 11 bases between. The CDR3 sequence is CASSYMRRSYGYTF. CDR3 DNA: TGTGCCAGCAGTTACATGAGGAGATCCTATGGCTACACCTTC.

In this sample, this clonotype turned up many times. The rearrangement links TRBV20-1 to TRBJ2-7; 7 positions match TRBD2. This CDR3 has 15 residues. CDR1 and CDR2 (germline): DFQATT, SNEGSKA (reference sequence). Losses at the gene ends were 3 bases for V and 4 bases for J; bases not matched to a gene: 12. CDR3 sequence reads: CSARTHRLAAYEQYF. The DNA of the CDR3 is TGCAGTGCTAGGACTCATCGGCTAGCGGCATACGAGCAGTACTTC.

At least ten counts were recorded for this clonotype. The chain combines TRBV5-1 with TRBJ2-1; TRBD2 matches 14 bases. V lost 4 bases, J lost 13 bases, and 13 bases stayed unmatched. The CDR3 length is 16 residues. The germline V gene encodes CDR1 SGHRS and CDR2 YFSETQ. CDR3 in DNA: TGCGCCAGCAGCCTGGCTACCGGGACTAGCGGGGGAGCCCAGTTCTTC. This gives the protein CASSLATGTSGGAQFF.

This clonotype was counted between two and nine times. The chain is built from TRBV7-9 and TRBJ2-7; D might be TRBD2 (6 bases). The germline CDR1 and CDR2 sequences are SEHNR and FQNEAQ (reference sequence). The V and J ends lost 5 bases and 5 bases respectively, with 19 bases between them. The CDR3 has 15 amino acids. DNA of the CDR3: TGTGCCAGCAGCCCCCAGGTTGGGGGAGGTAACGAGCAGTACTTC. It encodes CASSPQVGGGNEQYF.

This clonotype was seen at least ten times. The chain couples TRBV28 to TRBJ2-7, with a possible D match to TRBD1 (6 bases). With 3 bases removed from V and 2 bases from J, the gap between germline ends came to 26 bases. Looked up from germline, CDR1 is MDHEN and CDR2 is SYDVKM. The CDR3 runs 19 residues. CDR3 DNA: TGTGCCAGCAGTTTGATCACCACCATCTCCGGGACAACTGCCTACGAGCAGTACTTC. This sequence encodes CASSLITTISGTTAYEQYF. The full variable domain, its missing parts supplied by reference TRBV28 and TRBJ2-7, is DVKVTQSSRYLVKRTGEKVFLECVQDMDHENMFWYRQDPGLGLRLIYFSYDVKMKEKGDIPEGYSVSREKKERFSLILESASTNQTSMYLCASSLITTISGTTAYEQYFGPGTRLTVT.

This clonotype was counted at least ten times. The genes are TRBV7-6 and TRBJ2-7; TRBD1 matches 8 bases. V shed 5 bases and J 0 bases; nucleotides not matched to a gene: 6. The CDR3 consists of 15 residues. Looked up from germline, CDR1 is SGHVS and CDR2 is FNYEAQ. CDR3 sequence reads: CASSPRTGSSYEQYF. CDR3 DNA sequence: TGTGCCAGCAGCCCGCGGACAGGGAGCTCCTACGAGCAGTACTTC.

This clonotype was seen a handful of times. The chain has TRBV5-1 and TRBJ1-5; no definite D call. Trimming pared 1 base from V and 0 bases from J, leaving 2 bases between. CDR3 length equals 13 residues. The germline gives CDR1 SGHRS, CDR2 YFSETQ. CDR3 DNA sequence: TGCGCCAGCAGCTTGTTTAGCAATCAGCCCCAGCATTTT. It translates to CASSLFSNQPQHF.

This clonotype was seen many times. V usage is TRBV27 and J usage is TRBJ1-1, with D perhaps matching TRBD1 (5 bases). This CDR3 contains 12 residues. Trimming removed 3 bases at V and 11 bases at J, with 13 bases between. Germline V gene data show CDR1 as MNHEY and CDR2 as SMNVEV (reference sequence). The DNA for the CDR3 is TGTGCCAGCAGTTTCCCAGGGCGTAAGGCTTTCTTT. It translates to CASSFPGRKAFF.